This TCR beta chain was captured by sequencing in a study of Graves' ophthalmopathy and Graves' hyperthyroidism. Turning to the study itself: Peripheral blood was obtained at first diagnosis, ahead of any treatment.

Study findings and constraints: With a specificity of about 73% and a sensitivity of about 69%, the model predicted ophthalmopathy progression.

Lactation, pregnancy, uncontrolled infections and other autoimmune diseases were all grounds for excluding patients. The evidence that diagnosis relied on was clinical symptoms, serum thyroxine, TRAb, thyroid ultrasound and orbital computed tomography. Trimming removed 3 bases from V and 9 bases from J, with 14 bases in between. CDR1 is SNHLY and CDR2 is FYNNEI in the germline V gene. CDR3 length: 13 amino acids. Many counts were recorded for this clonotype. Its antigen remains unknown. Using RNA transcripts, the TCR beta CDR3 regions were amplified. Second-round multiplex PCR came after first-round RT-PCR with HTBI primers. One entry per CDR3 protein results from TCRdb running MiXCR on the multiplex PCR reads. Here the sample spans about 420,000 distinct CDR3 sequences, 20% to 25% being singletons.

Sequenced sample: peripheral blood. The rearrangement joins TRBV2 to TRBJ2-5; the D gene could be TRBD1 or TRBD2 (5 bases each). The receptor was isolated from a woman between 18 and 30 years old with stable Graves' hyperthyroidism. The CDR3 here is CASSEWGTGPQYF. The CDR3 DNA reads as TGTGCCAGCAGTGAGTGGGGAACGGGACCCCAGTACTTC.